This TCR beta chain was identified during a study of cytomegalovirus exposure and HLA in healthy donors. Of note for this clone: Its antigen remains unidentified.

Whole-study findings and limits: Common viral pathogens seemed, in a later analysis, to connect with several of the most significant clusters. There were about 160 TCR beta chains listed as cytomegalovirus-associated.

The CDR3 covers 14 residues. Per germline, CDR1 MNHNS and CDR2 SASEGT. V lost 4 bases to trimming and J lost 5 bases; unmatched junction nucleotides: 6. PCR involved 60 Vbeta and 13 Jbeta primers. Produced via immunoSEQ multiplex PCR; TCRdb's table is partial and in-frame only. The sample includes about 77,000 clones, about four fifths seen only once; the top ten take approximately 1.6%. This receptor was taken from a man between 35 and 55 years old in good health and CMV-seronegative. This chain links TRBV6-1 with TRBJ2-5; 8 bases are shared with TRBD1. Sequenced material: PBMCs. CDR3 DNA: TGTGCCAGCAGTGGCCCGGACAGGGCCGAGACCCAGTACTTC. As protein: CASSGPDRAETQYF.